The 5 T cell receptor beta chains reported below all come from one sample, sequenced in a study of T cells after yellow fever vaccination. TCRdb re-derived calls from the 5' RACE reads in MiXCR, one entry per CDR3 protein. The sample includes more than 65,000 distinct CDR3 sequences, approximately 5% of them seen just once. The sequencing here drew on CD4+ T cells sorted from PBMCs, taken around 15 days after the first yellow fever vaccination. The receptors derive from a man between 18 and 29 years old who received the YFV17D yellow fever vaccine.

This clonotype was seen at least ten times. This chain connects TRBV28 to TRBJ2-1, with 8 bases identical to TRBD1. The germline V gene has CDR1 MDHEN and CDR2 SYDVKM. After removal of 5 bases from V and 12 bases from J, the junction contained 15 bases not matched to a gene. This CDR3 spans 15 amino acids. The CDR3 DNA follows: TGTGCCAGCAGTCTAGGACAGGGCTCAGGGTTTGGGCAGTTCTTC. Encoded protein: CASSLGQGSGFGQFF.

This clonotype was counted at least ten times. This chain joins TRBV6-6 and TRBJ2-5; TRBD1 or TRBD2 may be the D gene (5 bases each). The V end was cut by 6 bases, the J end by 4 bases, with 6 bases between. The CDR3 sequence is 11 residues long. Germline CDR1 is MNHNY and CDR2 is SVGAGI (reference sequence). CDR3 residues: CASRGTETQYF. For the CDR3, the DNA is TGTGCCAGCAGGGGGACAGAGACCCAGTACTTC.

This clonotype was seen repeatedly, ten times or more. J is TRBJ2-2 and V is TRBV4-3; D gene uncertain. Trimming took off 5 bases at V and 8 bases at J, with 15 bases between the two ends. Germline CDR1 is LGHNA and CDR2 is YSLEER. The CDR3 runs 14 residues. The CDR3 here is CASSYDIPEGELFF. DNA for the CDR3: TGCGCCAGCAGCTACGACATTCCCGAGGGGGAGCTGTTTTTT.

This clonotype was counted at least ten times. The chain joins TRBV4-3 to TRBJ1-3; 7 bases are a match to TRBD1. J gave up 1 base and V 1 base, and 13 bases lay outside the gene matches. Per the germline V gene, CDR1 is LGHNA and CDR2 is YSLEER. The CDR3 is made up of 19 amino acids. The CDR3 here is CASSQAIQGVPRSGNTIYF. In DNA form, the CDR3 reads TGCGCCAGCAGCCAAGCTATCCAGGGGGTGCCCCGTTCTGGAAACACCATATATTTT.

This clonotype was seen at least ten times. CDR3 in DNA: TGTGCCAGCAGCCTATGGGGACAGTACTACGAGCAGTACTTC. Its translation is CASSLWGQYYEQYF. The gene calls are TRBV12-3 or TRBV12-4 and TRBJ2-7; 7 nucleotides line up with TRBD1. The CDR3 is made up of 14 amino acids. The ends lost 6 bases at V and 3 bases at J; junction bases unmatched: 8.